The sequence of this T cell receptor beta chain was determined in a study of T-cell reconstitution after alpha-beta-depleted transplantation in children listed by TCRdb under 2016. Regarding the research as a whole: The study quantitatively tracked T-cell immune reconstitution after TCRalphabeta/CD19-depleted allogeneic hematopoietic cell transplantation in children using TCR repertoire profiling.

The library was made by PCR. Instrument used: Illumina HiSeq 2500. Molecular barcoding was employed in the preparation of TCR libraries, with unique molecular identifiers being used to normalize TCRbeta repertoire quantification. In-frame beta chains were kept once TCRdb had trimmed the public reads at Q25 with fastp and called clones with MiXCR. Rows are combined by CDR3 protein, so each entry shows the most common genes and DNA. This sample is represented by more than 200,000 distinct CDR3 sequences; approximately 24% of them were singletons. The biggest ten clones account for 4% to 5.5% of the sample. General conclusions and limits of the study: Apparently early alphabetaT-cell count recovery about two months after transplant reportedly relied on only several hundred rapidly expanded clones derived from non-depleted graft cells. In some patients, high TCRbeta diversity at day 60 was attributed to recipient T cells and intrathymic progenitors that had survived conditioning. Over the following months the frequencies of hyperexpanded clones went down, and after one year T-cell counts and TCRbeta diversity were mostly credited to newly produced T cells.

V gives up 1 base and J gives up 9 bases, and the segment between their germline ends measures 13 bases. CDR1 and CDR2, per the germline V gene, are MGHRA and YSYEKL. There are 13 amino acids in the CDR3, from cysteine to phenylalanine inclusive. Left in the record is the CDR3 DNA by itself, 39 bases read in frame from the first base. Sample treatment or condition, as interpreted from the label and publication: allogeneic hematopoietic cell transplantation with graft depleted of TCRalphabeta T cells and CD19 B cells. TCRalphabeta/CD19-depleted allogeneic hematopoietic cell grafts were given to the transplant recipients, all of whom were children. This clonotype was seen more than once but under ten times. This receptor's antigen is unknown. Base qualities are missing; no much larger clone stands one base away.

This TCR came from a female patient aged 2-10 years who had a stem cell transplant for congenital amegakaryocytic thrombocytopenia, so the T cells may come from the graft donor. The chain is made from TRBV4-1 and TRBJ2-7, and the D gene may be TRBD2, 6 bases matching. Sequences were derived from PBMCs, mostly from graft donor cells, sampled 360 days after TCRalphabeta/CD19-depleted stem cell transplant. This receptor has the CDR3 CASSQGRGGWQYF. The DNA is as follows: TGCGCCAGCAGCCAAGGGAGGGGAGGCTGGCAGTACTTC.